Shown below are 32 T cell receptor beta chains from a single sample sequenced in a study of blood T cells in healthy people across ages (dated by TCRdb to between 2014 and 2017). Preparation of the library involved 5' RACE. The data were produced on an Illumina HiSeq 2500. The second PCR ran for about 6 to 12 cycles and used a J-beta primer mix along with a sample-barcoded 5' primer. TCRdb reran the public reads through fastp at Q25 and MiXCR, keeping productive beta chains. Each CDR3 protein gets just one entry, which takes the most common genes and DNA from the rows behind it. This sample gives some 940,000 distinct CDR3 sequences in total; 25% to 35% of them show up just once. The ten largest clones represent around 9.6% of the sample. This sample was shared with a second study, whose subject was T cells of mothers and their children.

The sample was blood. These receptors all come from a woman aged 40 to 50 in good health.

This clonotype was recorded at least ten times. The chain combines TRBV20-1 with TRBJ2-1, with no clear D. Germline values: CDR1 DFQATT, CDR2 SNEGSKA (reference sequence). CDR3 length: 15 amino acids. V was shortened by 0 bases and J by 5 bases, with 14 bases between the two germline ends. The CDR3: CSARDHQRGNNEQFF. CDR3 nucleotide sequence: TGCAGTGCTAGAGATCATCAGCGTGGCAACAATGAGCAGTTCTTC.

This clonotype was counted a few times. The rearrangement uses TRBV3-1 and TRBJ1-3, with D perhaps TRBD1 (5 bases). Trimming left V 4 bases short and J 0 bases short, with 13 bases between. Germline V gene lookup returns CDR1 LGHDT and CDR2 YNNKEL (reference sequence). CDR3 length equals 16 residues. CDR3 residues: CASSPRQYNSGNTIYF. CDR3 bases: TGTGCCAGCAGCCCCAGACAGTATAACTCTGGAAACACCATATATTTT.

There are a few counts of this clonotype. V and J are TRBV7-9 and TRBJ1-2; a weak D match, TRBD1 (5 bases). The length of the CDR3 is 13 residues. V was cut by 5 bases and J by 7 bases, with 14 bases left in between. Germline CDR1 reads SEHNR; CDR2 reads FQNEAQ (reference sequence). The CDR3 sequence: CASSQDTARGYTF. CDR3 sequence (DNA): TGTGCCAGCAGCCAGGACACCGCGCGTGGCTACACCTTC.

The rearrangement joins TRBV20-1 to TRBJ1-5, with D unclear. The CDR3 is made up of 14 amino acids. Between the trimmed V and J ends, which lost 0 bases and 5 bases, there was a span of 11 bases. Germline lookup yields CDR1 DFQATT and CDR2 SNEGSKA (reference sequence). The DNA of the CDR3 is TGCAGTGCTAGAGATCGGACTGGGGATCAGCCCCAGCATTTT. Translated, it gives CSARDRTGDQPQHF.

This clonotype was seen only a few times. The chain combines TRBV9 with TRBJ1-2; 9 positions match TRBD1. This CDR3 is built from 16 residues. Losses at the gene ends were 7 bases for V and 2 bases for J; bases not matched to a gene: 12. Germline V CDR1 and CDR2: SGDLS, YYNGEE. Here the CDR3 reads CASRGGTGTGNYGYTF. CDR3 in DNA: TGTGCCAGCCGTGGAGGAACGGGGACAGGGAACTATGGCTACACCTTC.

This clonotype was found many times. V and J are TRBV5-1 and TRBJ2-6; no reliable D call. CDR3 length: 15 residues. Germline CDR1 reads SGHRS; CDR2 reads YFSETQ. Trimming removed 1 base from V and 4 bases from J, with 9 bases in between. The CDR3 DNA sequence: TGCGCCAGCAGCTTGATAGAGCTGGGGGCCAACGTCCTGACTTTC. Translated, it gives CASSLIELGANVLTF.

This clonotype was detected only a few times. The CDR3 nucleotides read TGTGCCAGCAGTGAAGCCAGGGTTGGGAGCTCCTACGAGCAGTACTTC. The encoded protein is CASSEARVGSSYEQYF. The chain combines TRBV6-1 with TRBJ2-7; D tentatively fits TRBD1 or TRBD2 (5 bases each). Germline CDR1 reads MNHNS; CDR2 reads SASEGT. This CDR3 contains 16 residues. With 0 bases removed from V and 0 bases from J, the gap between germline ends came to 12 bases.

With respect to this clonotype: A junction boundary mismatches the germline segment, possibly from a read error. CDR3 sequence: CASGLGPVSEAFF. As DNA, the CDR3 is TGTGCCAGCGGCTTAGGGCCAGTCAGCGAAGCTTTCTTT. The chain carries TRBV7-9 and TRBJ1-1, with D unresolved. Germline V gene sequence: CDR1 SEHNR, CDR2 FQNEAQ (reference sequence). This CDR3 is 13 amino acids long.

Of note for this clonotype: One base away lies a much larger clone, so this may be a sequencing read error. The genes are TRBV6-4 and TRBJ2-1; 7 bases fit TRBD1. Matching the DNA end better, TRBJ2-7 makes the J call doubtful. This CDR3 comprises 15 residues. CDR1 and CDR2 (germline): MRHNA, SNTAGT. The CDR3 loop reads CASSERQGTYNEQYF. In DNA, the CDR3 is TGTGCCAGCAGTGAACGACAGGGAACCTACAATGAGCAGTACTTC.

Here the CDR3 reads CASSRSGGAGETQYF. Written as DNA, the CDR3 is TGTGCCAGCAGCCGAAGCGGGGGGGCCGGAGAGACCCAGTACTTC. The chain links TRBV12-3 or TRBV12-4 to TRBJ2-5, with 10 bases lining up with TRBD2. The CDR3 is 15 amino acids. V shed 6 bases, J shed 4 bases, and the junction held 8 bases outside the gene matches.

A single count supports this clonotype. Just one base apart from a much larger clone, this may be a read error. The V gene is TRBV6-2 or TRBV6-3, the J gene TRBJ2-7, with TRBD1 matching over 10 bases. The length of the CDR3 is 15 residues. Germline values: CDR1 MNHEY, CDR2 SVGEGT. The CDR3 bases are TGTGCCAGCAATTACTCCGACAGGGGGCTAGCCGAGCAGTACTTC. Translating gives CASNYSDRGLAEQYF.

Of note for this clonotype: A much bigger clone sits one base away, suggesting this may be a read error. CDR3 in DNA: TGCAGCGCCAGACAGAGAGCTAACTATGGCCACACCTTC. Translation: CSARQRANYGHTF. V gene TRBV29-1 combines with J gene TRBJ1-2; perhaps TRBD1 as D (5 bases). This CDR3 region has 13 residues. Germline lookup yields CDR1 SQVTM and CDR2 ANQGSEA. The full variable domain, completed using reference TRBV29-1 and TRBJ1-2, is SAVISQKPSRDICQRGTSLTIQCQVDSQVTMMFWYRQQPGQSLTLIATANQGSEATYESGFVIDKFPISRPNLTFSTLTVSNMSPEDSSIYLCSARQRANYGHTFGSGTRLTVV.

The chain has TRBV7-2 and TRBJ2-1; the D gene is possibly TRBD2 (5 bases). V was cut by 5 bases and J by 1 base, with 12 bases left in between. This CDR3 is built from 15 residues. Per the germline V gene, CDR1 is SGHTA and CDR2 is FQGNSA. The CDR3 spells CASSKSGTSYNEQFF. The DNA for the CDR3 is TGTGCCAGCAGCAAGAGCGGTACTTCCTACAATGAGCAGTTCTTC.

There are many counts of this clonotype. This chain joins TRBV6-5 and TRBJ1-1; D unresolved. V lost 4 bases, J lost 5 bases, and 8 bases lay in between. Germline V gives CDR1 MNHEY, CDR2 SVGAGI. This CDR3 contains 12 residues. The CDR3 nucleotides are TGTGCCAGCAGTTCCAGCGGGACTGAAGCTTTCTTT. Its translation: CASSSSGTEAFF.

The table lists this clonotype with many counts. The genes are TRBV6-1 and TRBJ2-7; D is perhaps TRBD1 (6 bases). Germline V CDR1 and CDR2: MNHNS, SASEGT. The CDR3 consists of 13 residues. With 10 bases removed from V and 1 base from J, the gap between germline ends came to 14 bases. CDR3 amino acids: CAIQGLVSYEQYF. CDR3 nucleotides: TGTGCCATACAGGGCCTTGTTTCCTACGAGCAGTACTTC.

This clonotype was detected a few times. The CDR3 DNA reads as TGTGCCAGCAGGTCCCCCGGGACAGGGAACTACGAGCAGTACTTC. Translating gives CASRSPGTGNYEQYF. V is TRBV13 and J is TRBJ2-7; 9 nucleotides line up with TRBD1. This CDR3 spans 15 amino acids. The V gene end was trimmed by 6 bases and the J gene end by 3 bases; junction bases not matched to a gene: 9. Looked up from germline, CDR1 is PRHDT and CDR2 is FYEKMQ (reference sequence).

The genes are TRBV5-1 and TRBJ2-1, with unresolved D. Trimming removed 2 bases from V and 6 bases from J, with 12 bases in between. CDR1 and CDR2 from the germline V gene are SGHRS and YFSETQ. This CDR3 comprises 14 residues. The CDR3: CASSLDPSRNEQFF. CDR3 DNA sequence: TGCGCCAGCAGCTTAGACCCATCACGCAATGAGCAGTTCTTC.

This clonotype was seen only a few times. The chain recombines TRBV18 with TRBJ2-3; 7 positions agree with TRBD1. This CDR3 is 17 amino acids long. Per the germline V gene, CDR1 is KGHSH and CDR2 is LQKENI. After removal of 1 base from V and 1 base from J, the junction contained 8 bases not matched to a gene. In DNA form, the CDR3 reads TGTGCCAGCTCACCACTGGGACAGAGGGATGGCACAGATACGCAGTATTTT. This translates into CASSPLGQRDGTDTQYF.

The chain combines TRBV4-3 with TRBJ2-3; 14 bases line up with TRBD2. Trimming at V came to 3 bases and at J to 5 bases, leaving 13 bases not matched to a gene. Germline V CDR1 and CDR2: LGHNA, YSLEER. The CDR3 is made up of 19 amino acids. CDR3 nucleotides: TGCGCCAGCAGCCAGGGACTAGCGGGGGCGCCACCCGGGGGAGATACGCAGTATTTT. It is translated as CASSQGLAGAPPGGDTQYF.

The chain links TRBV7-9 to TRBJ2-5; 7 bases match TRBD1. V lost 5 bases and J lost 0; bases outside the gene matches: 6. Germline V CDR1 and CDR2: SEHNR, FQNEAQ (reference sequence). The CDR3 is 15 amino acids. The CDR3 sequence: CASSPGTAYQETQYF. Written as DNA, the CDR3 is TGTGCCAGCAGCCCCGGGACAGCTTACCAAGAGACCCAGTACTTC.

This clonotype was counted only a few times. The V gene is TRBV14, the J gene TRBJ1-2; 9 bases are shared with TRBD1. The ends lost 4 bases at V and 13 bases at J; junction bases unmatched: 13. This CDR3 comprises 14 residues. Germline assignment: CDR1 SGHDN and CDR2 FVKESK. DNA of the CDR3: TGTGCCAGCAGCCTTGGGACAGGGAGCGCAATTCGCACCTTC. Translation: CASSLGTGSAIRTF.

This clonotype was observed a few times. Since a much larger clone is just one base distant, this may be a read error. The chain employs TRBV28 and TRBJ2-3, with 7 positions matching TRBD1. This CDR3 spans 13 amino acids. Germline V gives CDR1 MDHEN, CDR2 SYDVKM. CDR3 residues: CASSLRGPDTRYF. CDR3 sequence (DNA): TGTGCCAGCAGTTTAAGGGGGCCAGATACGCGGTATTTT.

This clonotype was counted once. A much larger clone lies a single base off, so this may be a read error. The chain recombines TRBV3-1 with TRBJ1-4, with D unresolved. Germline lookup yields CDR1 LGHDT and CDR2 YNNKEL (reference sequence). CDR3 length equals 12 residues. V was pared by 5 bases and J by 1 base, with 2 bases between. DNA of the CDR3: TGTGCCAGCAGCAAAACTAATGAAAAACTGTTTTTT. Translating it yields CASSKTNEKLFF.

V gene TRBV2 combines with J gene TRBJ1-1; D remains ambiguous. The CDR3 is 13 amino acids. Germline V gives CDR1 SNHLY, CDR2 FYNNEI. CDR3 DNA: TGTGCTACCACTCGAGGAGAAAACACTGAAGCTTTCTTT. Protein sequence: CATTRGENTEAFF.

This clonotype was observed at least ten times. The V and J genes are TRBV6-6 and TRBJ1-6; maybe TRBD1 (6 bases). The CDR3 totals 14 residues. V dropped 7 bases and J dropped 6 bases, with 13 bases sitting between them. Germline values: CDR1 MNHNY, CDR2 SVGAGI (reference sequence). The CDR3 is CASTEGGSNSPLHF. The CDR3, as DNA: TGTGCCAGCACCGAAGGGGGAAGTAATTCACCCCTCCACTTT.

This clonotype has more than one count but fewer than ten. The chain joins TRBV18 to TRBJ2-3; D gene uncertain. The V gene's germline CDR1 is KGHSH and CDR2 LQKENI. V lost 2 bases and J 2 bases, leaving 5 bases between the germline ends. The CDR3 has 13 residues. Here the CDR3 DNA reads TGTGCCAGCTCACCAGACTTCACAGATACGCAGTATTTT. This translates into CASSPDFTDTQYF.

The gene calls are TRBV20-1 and TRBJ1-1; the D is unclear. Looked up from germline, CDR1 is DFQATT and CDR2 is SNEGSKA (reference sequence). The CDR3 contains 14 residues. V was cut by 3 bases and J by 1 base, with 12 bases left in between. CDR3 DNA sequence: TGCAGTGCTAGCCCCTTCACAGCGAACACTGAAGCTTTCTTT. As protein: CSASPFTANTEAFF.

Concerning this clonotype itself: Germline and junction disagree at one end, which may indicate a read error. The chain links TRBV19 to TRBJ2-3; the D is unclear. This CDR3 is 14 amino acids long. Germline CDR1 and CDR2: LNHDA and SQIVND (reference sequence). The DNA for the CDR3 is TGTGCCAGCCGATCGGTGAGAGCGTCAGATGCGCAGTATTTT. Protein sequence: CASRSVRASDAQYF.

The chain employs TRBV6-6 and TRBJ2-2; either TRBD1 or TRBD2 may supply D (5 bases each). Trimming shortened V by 7 bases and J by 1 base, and 16 bases separated the two germline ends. The CDR3 spans 16 residues. Germline CDR1 reads MNHNY; CDR2 reads SVGAGI (reference sequence). The CDR3 DNA is TGTGCCAGCATTAAGGGAAGAGGGGAGAACACCGGGGAGCTGTTTTTT. This encodes CASIKGRGENTGELFF.

The rearrangement uses TRBV4-3 and TRBJ2-6; D gene ambiguous. From germline, CDR1 is LGHNA and CDR2 YSLEER. The CDR3 consists of 16 residues. Trimming took off 3 bases at V and 0 bases at J, with 9 bases between the two ends. The CDR3 DNA reads TGCGCCAGCAGCCAGGAATGGGCCTCTGGGGCCAACGTCCTGACTTTC. This sequence encodes CASSQEWASGANVLTF.

This clonotype was seen only a few times. The rearrangement joins TRBV5-6 to TRBJ2-1; possible D gene TRBD2, 5 bases. CDR1 and CDR2 (germline): SGHDT, YYEEEE. The V end lost 1 base, the J end lost 7 bases, and 9 bases lay between the germline ends. There are 13 residues in the CDR3. DNA of the CDR3: TGTGCCAGCAGCTTGTATGGCGGGAATGAGCAGTTCTTC. Protein: CASSLYGGNEQFF.

This clonotype has at least ten counts. This chain links TRBV4-1 with TRBJ1-5; no clear D. Germline values: CDR1 MGHRA, CDR2 YSYEKL. Trimming removed 0 bases at V and 0 bases at J, with 9 bases between. The CDR3 consists of 16 residues. The CDR3 region is CASSQDADSSNQPQHF. DNA of the CDR3: TGCGCCAGCAGCCAAGATGCAGATAGTAGCAATCAGCCCCAGCATTTT.